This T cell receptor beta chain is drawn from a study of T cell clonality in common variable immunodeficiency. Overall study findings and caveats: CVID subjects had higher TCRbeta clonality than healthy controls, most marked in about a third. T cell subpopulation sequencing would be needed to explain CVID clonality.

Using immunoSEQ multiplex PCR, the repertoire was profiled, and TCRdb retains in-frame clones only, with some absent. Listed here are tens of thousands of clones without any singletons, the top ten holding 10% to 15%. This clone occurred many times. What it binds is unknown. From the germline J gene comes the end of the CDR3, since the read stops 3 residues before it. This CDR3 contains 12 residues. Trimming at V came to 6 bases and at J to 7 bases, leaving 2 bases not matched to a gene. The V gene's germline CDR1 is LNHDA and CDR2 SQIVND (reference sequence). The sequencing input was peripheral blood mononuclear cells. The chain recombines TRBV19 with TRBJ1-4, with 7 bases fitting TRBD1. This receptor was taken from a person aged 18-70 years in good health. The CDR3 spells CASRYRGEKLFF. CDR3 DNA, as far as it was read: TGTGCCAGTAGGTACAGGGGTGAAAAA.